This T cell receptor beta chain was recovered during a study of T cell responses to AZD1222 COVID-19 vaccine. Note on this clone: The antigen is unknown.

The CDR3 runs to 14 residues. Germline V lookup: CDR1 MNHNS, CDR2 SASEGT. The ends were cut back, 2 bases at V and 8 bases at J, with 12 bases in the middle. Study-wide points: Regions 160-218 and 743-854 held dominance among vaccine-associated CD4 TCRs, which spanned spike.

Generated by immunoSEQ multiplex PCR, the TCRdb table keeps only in-frame clones and is missing some. The table includes approximately 130,000 clones, roughly 88% detected once. This receptor was taken from an adult who received the AZD1222 COVID-19 vaccine. The chain is built from TRBV6-1 and TRBJ2-2; D unclear. The sequences come from peripheral blood, collected 28 days after the second AZD1222 dose. The CDR3 coding sequence is TGTGCCAGCAGTGAATTTTGGGATACGGGGGAGCTGTTTTTT. This codes for CASSEFWDTGELFF.